The 30 T cell receptor beta chains below come from one sample, sequenced in a study of immunodeficiency. TCRdb's table, derived via immunoSEQ multiplex PCR, lists solely in-frame clones and lacks some. The data hold about 3,500 clones, with about 91% observed a single time. The sequenced sample was CD8+ T cells from blood. These receptor sequences come from a human donor in good health.

This chain connects TRBV6-6 to TRBJ2-3; no firm D call. Germline assignment: CDR1 MNHNY and CDR2 SVGAGI (reference sequence). V was pared by 4 bases and J by 4 bases, with 12 bases between. This CDR3 is 14 amino acids long. The CDR3 region has the DNA TGTGCCAGCAGTTTAGCCACTTTGGCAGATACGCAGTATTTT. This gives the protein CASSLATLADTQYF.

The rearrangement uses TRBV7-9 and TRBJ2-5; 7 nucleotides agree with TRBD2. Germline values: CDR1 SEHNR, CDR2 FQNEAQ (reference sequence). This CDR3 is 15 amino acids long. Losses at the gene ends were 7 bases for V and 3 bases for J; bases not matched to a gene: 11. CDR3 region: CASNDVGRAEETQYF. CDR3 bases: TGTGCCAGCAACGATGTAGGGAGGGCCGAAGAGACCCAGTACTTC.

This chain joins TRBV5-4 and TRBJ2-5, with TRBD1 matching 8 bases. Germline assignment: CDR1 SGHNT and CDR2 YYREEE (reference sequence). V shed 3 bases and J 4 bases; nucleotides not matched to a gene: 8. This CDR3 has 15 residues. Here the CDR3 reads CASSSGQGGPETQYF. CDR3 DNA sequence: TGTGCCAGCAGCTCCGGACAGGGAGGCCCAGAGACCCAGTACTTC. The full variable domain, completed using reference TRBV5-4 and TRBJ2-5, is ETGVTQSPTHLIKTRGQQVTLRCSSQSGHNTVSWYQQALGQGPQFIFQYYREEENGRGNFPPRFSGLQFPNYSSELNVNALELDDSALYLCASSSGQGGPETQYFGPGTRLLVL.

Only one count was recorded for this clone. The chain links TRBV5-5 to TRBJ2-7; 8 bases are a match to TRBD1. The CDR3 totals 15 residues. V gave up 0 bases and J gave up 7 bases; unmatched junction bases: 9. Looked up from germline, CDR1 is SGHKS and CDR2 is YYEKEE (reference sequence). The CDR3 reads CASSLEPNRGREQYF. CDR3 sequence (DNA): TGTGCCAGCAGCTTGGAGCCCAACAGGGGGAGGGAGCAGTACTTC.

This clone was seen a few times. The CDR3 region is CATRDRAYEQYF. The CDR3 bases are TGTGCCACCCGGGACAGGGCCTACGAGCAGTACTTC. The chain has TRBV27 and TRBJ2-7; TRBD1 aligns across 9 bases. This CDR3 region has 12 residues. J lost 2 bases, V lost 10 bases, and 3 bases had no gene match. CDR1 and CDR2 (germline): MNHEY, SMNVEV (reference sequence).

Only one count was recorded for this clone. This chain uses TRBV7-6 with TRBJ2-7; TRBD2 matches at 7 bases. This CDR3 has 15 amino acids. The V gene end was trimmed by 6 bases and the J gene end by 4 bases; junction bases not matched to a gene: 12. Germline lookup yields CDR1 SGHVS and CDR2 FNYEAQ. The CDR3 protein is CASSGGGTVIYEQYF. The CDR3, as DNA: TGTGCCAGCAGTGGGGGGGGGACGGTGATTTACGAGCAGTACTTC. Full variable domain (outside the CDR3, taken from reference TRBV7-6 and TRBJ2-7): GAGVSQSPRYKVTKRGQDVALRCDPISGHVSLYWYRQALGQGPEFLTYFNYEAQQDKSGLPNDRFSAERPEGSISTLTIQRTEQRDSAMYRCASSGGGTVIYEQYFGPGTRLTVT.

The V and J genes are TRBV3-1 (or the pseudogene TRBV3-2) and TRBJ1-1; the D gene is possibly TRBD1 (5 bases). V was clipped by 4 bases and J by 5 bases, with 11 bases between them. CDR3 size: 13 residues. Germline CDR1 reads LGHDT; CDR2 reads YNNKEL (reference sequence). CDR3 coding DNA: TGTGCCAGCAGCCTGGGGGAGGTGACTGAAGCTTTCTTT. As protein: CASSLGEVTEAFF.

The chain links TRBV28 to TRBJ2-1, with 7 bases fitting TRBD2. The CDR3 runs 15 residues. The ends lost 3 bases at V and 2 bases at J; junction bases unmatched: 4. Looked up from germline, CDR1 is MDHEN and CDR2 is SYDVKM. The CDR3 DNA reads TGTGCCAGCAGTTTTTGGCGGGAGACCTACAATGAGCAGTTCTTC. Translation: CASSFWRETYNEQFF.

The V call is TRBV7-6, the J call TRBJ2-1; D is ambiguous. This CDR3 region has 11 residues. V was trimmed by 6 bases and J by 6 bases, leaving 6 bases between them. CDR1 is SGHVS and CDR2 is FNYEAQ in the germline V gene. The CDR3 DNA reads TGTGCCAGCAGGGTTATCAATGAGCAGTTCTTC. It encodes CASRVINEQFF. Full variable domain (rest looked up from reference TRBV7-6 and TRBJ2-1): GAGVSQSPRYKVTKRGQDVALRCDPISGHVSLYWYRQALGQGPEFLTYFNYEAQQDKSGLPNDRFSAERPEGSISTLTIQRTEQRDSAMYRCASRVINEQFFGPGTRLTVL.

V usage is TRBV18 and J usage is TRBJ1-2; 7 bases are a match to TRBD1. The CDR3 runs 20 residues. In germline, CDR1 is KGHSH, CDR2 LQKENI. The V gene end was trimmed by 1 base and the J gene end by 5 bases; junction bases not matched to a gene: 22. Here the CDR3 reads CASSPLFRDSSVNILYGYTF. CDR3 coding DNA: TGTGCCAGCTCACCACTGTTCCGGGACAGCTCAGTTAACATATTATATGGCTACACCTTC.

The chain recombines TRBV5-4 with TRBJ1-1; D possibly corresponds to TRBD1 (6 bases). V lost 4 bases, J lost 7 bases, and 11 bases lay in between. CDR3 length: 12 amino acids. Germline CDR1 and CDR2: SGHNT and YYREEE (reference sequence). This CDR3 reads CASSVMTGEAFF. The CDR3 DNA follows: TGTGCCAGCAGCGTCATGACAGGTGAAGCTTTCTTT.

This sequence joins TRBV7-9 and TRBJ2-1; 9 bases line up with TRBD2. The junction had 8 bases not matched to a gene; V was cut back by 4 bases and J by 4 bases. This CDR3 is 16 amino acids long. Germline CDR1 is SEHNR and CDR2 is FQNEAQ (reference sequence). CDR3 nucleotide sequence: TGTGCCAGCAGCTCCTCGGTAGCGGGAGAATACAATGAGCAGTTCTTC. It encodes CASSSSVAGEYNEQFF.

The chain joins TRBV25-1 to TRBJ1-1; no clear D. The V end lost 7 bases, the J end lost 4 bases, and 7 bases lay between the germline ends. Germline CDR1 reads MGHDK; CDR2 reads SYGVNS. The CDR3 has 11 amino acids. The CDR3 loop is CASTPLTEAFF. CDR3 nucleotide sequence: TGTGCCAGCACTCCTCTCACTGAAGCTTTCTTT.

The chain has TRBV6-5 and TRBJ2-7; D uncertain. V lost 3 bases to trimming and J lost 1 base, with 13 bases between them. This CDR3 has 15 residues. Germline V CDR1 and CDR2: MNHEY, SVGAGI. CDR3 loop: CASSYGPLLSYEQYF. CDR3 nucleotide sequence: TGTGCCAGCAGTTATGGGCCCCTCCTTTCCTACGAGCAGTACTTC.

This clone was detected once. The chain recombines TRBV19 with TRBJ1-5; D not certain. CDR1 and CDR2 from the germline V gene are LNHDA and SQIVND (reference sequence). CDR3 length: 15 residues. V lost 1 base, J lost 4 bases, and 11 bases lay in between. CDR3 in amino acids: CASSIGSASNQPQHF. In nucleotides, the CDR3 is TGTGCCAGTAGTATAGGCTCAGCTTCTAATCAGCCCCAGCATTTT.

The chain has TRBV7-9 and TRBJ1-5; weak D call: TRBD1 (6 bases). From germline, CDR1 is SEHNR and CDR2 FQNEAQ (reference sequence). The CDR3 length is 14 residues. Trimming removed 6 bases from V and 1 base from J, with 10 bases in between. The CDR3 DNA follows: TGTGCCAGCAGTTCGCAGGGGAGCAATCAGCCCCAGCATTTT. It codes for CASSSQGSNQPQHF.

The chain employs TRBV19 and TRBJ2-3; D is possibly TRBD1 or TRBD2 (6 bases each). The V and J ends lost 7 bases and 1 base respectively, with 15 bases between them. Germline V gene lookup returns CDR1 LNHDA and CDR2 SQIVND (reference sequence). There are 15 residues in the CDR3. CDR3 in amino acids: CASTKVGGGTDTQYF. As DNA, the CDR3 is TGTGCCAGTACCAAAGTGGGGGGCGGCACAGATACGCAGTATTTT.

The chain couples TRBV7-6 to TRBJ2-1, with 9 nucleotides matching TRBD2. CDR1 and CDR2 from the germline V gene are SGHVS and FNYEAQ. This CDR3 region has 17 residues. The V segment lost 0 bases and the J segment 5 bases; nucleotides outside the gene matches: 8. This CDR3 reads CASSLADSGGPHNEQFF. For the CDR3, the DNA is TGTGCCAGCAGCTTAGCGGATAGCGGGGGACCACACAATGAGCAGTTCTTC.

The rearrangement uses TRBV13 and TRBJ2-7; 11 positions agree with TRBD1. The V segment lost 4 bases and the J segment 3 bases; nucleotides outside the gene matches: 14. The CDR3 has 18 amino acids. CDR1 and CDR2 from the germline V gene are PRHDT and FYEKMQ (reference sequence). The CDR3 bases are TGTGCCAGCAGCTCTCCCTTCCCTGGGACAGGGGGGTACTACGAGCAGTACTTC. Its translation: CASSSPFPGTGGYYEQYF.

The chain joins TRBV28 to TRBJ2-1; D is possibly TRBD1 (5 bases). The CDR3 covers 14 residues. CDR1 is MDHEN, CDR2 SYDVKM, per germline. V lost 3 bases and J 6 bases, leaving 12 bases between the germline ends. In DNA form, the CDR3 reads TGTGCCAGCAGTTTTAGGGGATTGGGCAATGAGCAGTTCTTC. This gives the protein CASSFRGLGNEQFF. Based on the CDR3 plus reference TRBV28 and TRBJ2-1, the full variable domain is DVKVTQSSRYLVKRTGEKVFLECVQDMDHENMFWYRQDPGLGLRLIYFSYDVKMKEKGDIPEGYSVSREKKERFSLILESASTNQTSMYLCASSFRGLGNEQFFGPGTRLTVL.

J is TRBJ1-5 and V is TRBV15, with TRBD1 identical over 8 bases. The ends lost 3 bases at V and 3 bases at J; junction bases unmatched: 1. Germline V gives CDR1 LNHNV, CDR2 YYDKDF (reference sequence). This CDR3 comprises 14 residues. The CDR3 loop reads CATSRTGVNQPQHF. CDR3 DNA sequence: TGTGCCACCAGCAGGACAGGGGTCAATCAGCCCCAGCATTTT.

This clone appeared a single time. The chain links TRBV4-2 to TRBJ2-1; 9 bases fit TRBD2. V dropped 4 bases and J dropped 5; count of bases not matched to a gene: 3. Germline-derived CDR1 and CDR2 are LGHNA and YNFKEQ. The CDR3 length is 14 residues. The CDR3: CASSLLAGNNEQFF. The CDR3 bases are TGTGCCAGCAGCCTCCTAGCGGGGAACAATGAGCAGTTCTTC.

The chain has TRBV27 and TRBJ2-7; D gene unclear. Germline CDR1 and CDR2: MNHEY and SMNVEV (reference sequence). V lost 1 base and J 0 bases, leaving 4 bases between the germline ends. This CDR3 spans 13 amino acids. The CDR3 nucleotides are TGTGCCAGCAGTTTATGGGGCTCCTACGAGCAGTACTTC. Its protein product is CASSLWGSYEQYF.

CDR3 DNA sequence: TGTGCCAGCAGTGAAGGGGCACCTTACGAGCAGTACTTC. Amino acids: CASSEGAPYEQYF. The chain is built from TRBV2 and TRBJ2-7; D uncertain. V was pared by 1 base and J by 4 bases, with 8 bases between. Per germline, CDR1 SNHLY and CDR2 FYNNEI. This CDR3 spans 13 amino acids.

The rearrangement links TRBV5-4 to TRBJ2-1, with 8 bases that match TRBD2. V dropped 4 bases and J dropped 5; count of bases not matched to a gene: 8. CDR1 SGHNT and CDR2 YYREEE come from the germline V gene (reference sequence). This CDR3 has 15 residues. The CDR3 is CASSPQRGKNNEQFF. CDR3 bases: TGTGCCAGCAGCCCCCAGCGGGGGAAAAACAATGAGCAGTTCTTC.

The count of this clone is one. This chain links TRBV10-2 with TRBJ2-7; D may be TRBD1 (6 bases). Trimming removed 2 bases from V and 4 bases from J, with 12 bases in between. The CDR3 is 14 amino acids. The V gene's germline CDR1 is WSHSY and CDR2 SAAADI. The CDR3 sequence: CASSEATGGYEQYF. CDR3 sequence (DNA): TGCGCCAGCAGTGAGGCGACAGGTGGATACGAGCAGTACTTC.

The chain links TRBV29-1 to TRBJ1-1; TRBD1 matches 9 bases. This CDR3 contains 15 residues. CDR1 is SQVTM, CDR2 ANQGSEA, per germline. V was clipped by 1 base and J by 5 bases; unmatched bases: 8. The DNA of the CDR3 is TGCAGCGTTGAAGGTACCCCGACAGGGGGGACTGAAGCTTTCTTT. Translation: CSVEGTPTGGTEAFF.

V usage is TRBV6-4 and J usage is TRBJ2-3; TRBD2 might be the D (6 bases). From germline, CDR1 is MRHNA and CDR2 SNTAGT. The CDR3 covers 13 residues. The V gene lost 4 bases and the J gene lost 2 bases, with 7 bases spanning the gap. CDR3 coding DNA: TGTGCCAGCAGTGCTAGCGACACAGATACGCAGTATTTT. Its translation: CASSASDTDTQYF.

The CDR3 DNA follows: TGTGCCAGCAGTTACTCGAGGGGTTACGAGCAGTACTTC. This codes for CASSYSRGYEQYF. The chain joins TRBV6-2 or TRBV6-3 to TRBJ2-7, with D perhaps TRBD1 or TRBD2 (5 bases each). The CDR3 runs to 13 residues. Trimming removed 0 bases from V and 4 bases from J, with 7 bases in between. CDR1 and CDR2 (germline): MNHEY, SVGEGT.

This clone was counted once. The chain carries TRBV11-3 and TRBJ2-7; D is possibly TRBD2 (5 bases). The CDR3 totals 18 residues. V was trimmed by 1 base and J by 3 bases, leaving 22 bases between them. Germline loops: CDR1 SGHNT, CDR2 YENEEA. Written as DNA, the CDR3 is TGTGCCAGCAGCTTAGGTCGAGCCGGGGTCGTAGGAGGCTACGAGCAGTACTTC. Residues: CASSLGRAGVVGGYEQYF.